This T cell receptor beta chain was sequenced for a study of blood T cell repertoires in COVID-19. Study summary: Sources were T cells, B-cell-depleted T cells, or PBMCs; the material itself was cDNA or gDNA.

Sequencing used immunoSEQ multiplex PCR; TCRdb keeps in-frame clones, though not all of them. The sample includes approximately 50,000 clones, around 85% of them seen just once. V was clipped by 0 bases and J by 5 bases; unmatched bases: 3. The CDR3 is 15 residues long. Looked up from germline, CDR1 is ENHRY and CDR2 is SYGVKD. Source material: peripheral blood. The receptor was isolated from a man between 65 and 79 years old with active COVID-19. The chain has TRBV10-3 and TRBJ2-5, with 10 bases that match TRBD2. CDR3 in amino acids: CAISESLAGAETQYF. CDR3 nucleotides: TGTGCCATCAGTGAGTCGCTAGCGGGAGCGGAGACCCAGTACTTC.